The 24 T cell receptor beta chains given below trace back to one sample, sequenced in a study of cytomegalovirus exposure and HLA in healthy donors. This PCR relied on a set of 60 Vbeta primers and 13 Jbeta primers. Sequenced by immunoSEQ multiplex PCR; TCRdb stores in-frame clones only, minus some. Among more than 70,000 clones listed, over 60% were seen once. Source material: PBMCs. Source of these receptors: a man aged 35-49 years in good health and CMV-seronegative.

The chain combines TRBV7-3 with TRBJ1-1; D remains unclear. In germline, CDR1 is SGHTA, CDR2 FQGTGA. The CDR3 extends over 15 amino acids. The V gene lost 3 bases and the J gene lost 4 bases, with 15 bases spanning the gap. CDR3: CASSLGYGRGTEAFF. CDR3 sequence (DNA): TGTGCCAGCAGCTTGGGATATGGACGGGGCACTGAAGCTTTCTTT.

This clone was counted between two and nine times. The chain recombines TRBV27 with TRBJ2-7, with TRBD1 matching 7 bases. CDR1 is MNHEY and CDR2 is SMNVEV in the germline V gene (reference sequence). The CDR3 consists of 15 residues. V lost 4 bases to trimming and J lost 2 bases; unmatched junction nucleotides: 8. The CDR3: CASSYGGQFPYEQYF. DNA for the CDR3: TGTGCCAGCAGTTATGGGGGACAGTTCCCCTACGAGCAGTACTTC.

This clone was seen a few times. The chain combines TRBV29-1 with TRBJ2-7, with TRBD1 matching over 10 bases. The CDR3 has 14 amino acids. The germline CDR1 and CDR2 sequences are SQVTM and ANQGSEA. V lost 7 bases and J lost 2; bases outside the gene matches: 8. This CDR3 is CSGATGGDTYEQYF. The DNA of the CDR3 is TGCAGCGGTGCGACAGGGGGCGATACCTACGAGCAGTACTTC.

By its share, this clone is medium-sized. This chain connects TRBV6-1 to TRBJ1-4, with 8 bases fitting TRBD1. This CDR3 region has 14 residues. Germline CDR1 reads MNHNS; CDR2 reads SASEGT. The V gene end was trimmed by 1 base and the J gene end by 8 bases; junction bases not matched to a gene: 3. The CDR3 DNA reads TGTGCCAGCAGTGAAGGGACAGGGTCGGAAAAACTGTTTTTT. This translates into CASSEGTGSEKLFF.

V usage is TRBV11-2 and J usage is TRBJ2-7; TRBD1 agrees at 7 bases. This CDR3 is 15 amino acids long. V trimming: 1 base; J trimming: 2 bases; junction bases outside the gene matches: 5. CDR1 SGHAT and CDR2 FQNNGV come from the germline V gene. The CDR3 DNA reads TGTGCCAGCAGCTTAGGTCGACAGGGAACCTACGAGCAGTACTTC. Translating gives CASSLGRQGTYEQYF.

The chain joins TRBV27 to TRBJ1-2; D is possibly TRBD1 (5 bases). The V end was cut by 3 bases, the J end by 8 bases, with 16 bases between. CDR1 MNHEY and CDR2 SMNVEV come from the germline V gene (reference sequence). CDR3 length equals 14 residues. The CDR3, as DNA: TGTGCCAGCAGTTTTTGGGGCGCCAGGGAAGGCTACACCTTC. Translated, it gives CASSFWGAREGYTF.

The rearrangement links TRBV7-2 to TRBJ2-3; D perhaps matches TRBD2 (5 bases). V lost 5 bases, J lost 0 bases, and 9 bases lay in between. CDR1 is SGHTA, CDR2 FQGNSA, per germline. The CDR3 has 14 residues. The DNA for the CDR3 is TGTGCCAGCAGCCGGGGAGTTAGCACAGATACGCAGTATTTT. It specifies CASSRGVSTDTQYF. Full variable domain (missing parts from reference TRBV7-2 and TRBJ2-3): GAGVSQSPSNKVTEKGKDVELRCDPISGHTALYWYRQSLGQGLEFLIYFQGNSAPDKSGLPSDRFSAERTGGSVSTLTIQRTQQEDSAVYLCASSRGVSTDTQYFGPGTRLTVL.

The rearrangement links TRBV7-3 to TRBJ2-5, with no clear D. Trimming shortened V by 0 bases and J by 3 bases, and 5 bases separated the two germline ends. Germline loops: CDR1 SGHTA, CDR2 FQGTGA. CDR3 length equals 13 residues. CDR3 nucleotide sequence: TGTGCCAGCAGCTTAACGTCAGAAGAGACCCAGTACTTC. It encodes CASSLTSEETQYF.

This clone has a single count. The V gene is TRBV6-6, the J gene TRBJ1-1, with TRBD1 identical over 7 bases. From germline, CDR1 is MNHNY and CDR2 SVGAGI (reference sequence). V trimming: 6 bases; J trimming: 3 bases; junction bases outside the gene matches: 10. This CDR3 is built from 15 residues. CDR3 region: CASRYRGQRDTEAFF. DNA for the CDR3: TGTGCCAGCAGGTACCGGGGACAGCGGGACACTGAAGCTTTCTTT.

The V and J genes are TRBV6-4 and TRBJ2-3, with 9 bases fitting TRBD2. The CDR3 length is 15 residues. The V and J ends lost 3 bases and 2 bases, in that order; junction bases with no gene match: 3. The V gene's germline CDR1 is MRHNA and CDR2 SNTAGT. DNA for the CDR3: TGTGCCAGCAGTGAAGCGGGACTAGCCACAGATACGCAGTATTTT. Translated, it gives CASSEAGLATDTQYF.

The chain employs TRBV11-1 and TRBJ1-1; possible D gene TRBD1, 5 bases. Germline CDR1 SGHAT, CDR2 FQDESV (reference sequence). The CDR3 extends over 14 amino acids. Trimming took 3 bases from V and 1 from J, leaving 9 bases between them. Written as DNA, the CDR3 is TGTGCCAGCAGCTTCGGGGGTGGGAACACTGAAGCTTTCTTT. The encoded protein is CASSFGGGNTEAFF.

The chain has TRBV7-9 and TRBJ1-2, with a tentative D call TRBD1 (6 bases). This CDR3 has 18 residues. V shed 1 base and J shed 7 bases, with 25 bases lying between them. CDR1 and CDR2 (germline): SEHNR, FQNEAQ (reference sequence). CDR3 sequence (DNA): TGTGCCAGCAGCTTAGGAGCAGAAACAGGGTTGTCTTCGGGTGGCTACACCTTC. Amino acids: CASSLGAETGLSSGGYTF.

This chain joins TRBV5-1 and TRBJ1-4; D is ambiguous. There are 15 residues in the CDR3. Deletions cut 4 bases from V and 0 bases from J, with 10 bases between. Germline V gives CDR1 SGHRS, CDR2 YFSETQ. The CDR3 nucleotides are TGCGCCAGCAGCCTCCAGGTTGCAACTAATGAAAAACTGTTTTTT. Protein product: CASSLQVATNEKLFF.

The table lists this clone with a few counts. The chain is built from TRBV6-1 and TRBJ1-2; D might be TRBD1 (5 bases). V lost 5 bases, J lost 3 bases, and 7 bases lay in between. The germline V gene encodes CDR1 MNHNS and CDR2 SASEGT. CDR3 size: 12 residues. For the CDR3, the DNA is TGTGCCAGCAGTAAACAGGACTATGGCTACACCTTC. Its translation is CASSKQDYGYTF.

The chain combines TRBV2 with TRBJ1-1; D may be TRBD1 (6 bases). Trimming stripped 0 bases from V and 1 base from J, with 6 bases between. Germline-derived CDR1 and CDR2 are SNHLY and FYNNEI. The CDR3 consists of 14 residues. The CDR3 here is CASSEATGNTEAFF. In DNA, the CDR3 is TGTGCCAGCAGTGAAGCGACAGGGAACACTGAAGCTTTCTTT.

The V call is TRBV20-1, the J call TRBJ1-1; no firm D call. V was cut by 4 bases and J by 8 bases, with 8 bases left in between. This CDR3 spans 10 amino acids. Germline CDR1 is DFQATT and CDR2 is SNEGSKA (reference sequence). CDR3 sequence: CSATDSEAFF. CDR3 nucleotide sequence: TGCAGTGCTACGGACTCAGAAGCTTTCTTT.

This chain uses TRBV9 with TRBJ2-3; maybe TRBD2 (6 bases). The ends were cut back, 0 bases at V and 3 bases at J, with 14 bases in the middle. The germline V gene encodes CDR1 SGDLS and CDR2 YYNGEE. The CDR3 contains 16 residues. In DNA, the CDR3 is TGTGCCAGCAGCGTAGGCTTAGGGGCGGGGACAGATACGCAGTATTTT. The encoded protein is CASSVGLGAGTDTQYF.

The chain couples TRBV2 to TRBJ2-1; the D gene is possibly TRBD1 (5 bases). V was pared by 9 bases and J by 0 bases, with 18 bases between. CDR1 is SNHLY, CDR2 FYNNEI, per germline. CDR3 length equals 16 residues. The CDR3 DNA reads TGTGCCAGGACACCAGGGCCCCTCTCCTCCTACAATGAGCAGTTCTTC. Residues: CARTPGPLSSYNEQFF.

The chain employs TRBV5-6 and TRBJ1-4; D is possibly TRBD1 (6 bases). V was clipped by 2 bases and J by 10 bases, with 15 bases between them. This CDR3 has 14 amino acids. The germline V gene has CDR1 SGHDT and CDR2 YYEEEE. DNA for the CDR3: TGTGCCAGCAGCTTCCCCGGGACATCACTAAAACTGTTTTTT. This codes for CASSFPGTSLKLFF.

The V and J genes are TRBV2 and TRBJ1-4, with 9 bases lining up with TRBD1. This CDR3 contains 12 residues. Germline-derived CDR1 and CDR2 are SNHLY and FYNNEI. The V segment lost 8 bases and the J segment 13 bases; nucleotides outside the gene matches: 8. The CDR3 nucleotides read TGTGCCAGCTCCCGGACAGGGGAAGGACTGTTTTTT. As protein: CASSRTGEGLFF.

V and J are TRBV5-6 and TRBJ1-1; D unclear. Per the germline V gene, CDR1 is SGHDT and CDR2 is YYEEEE. Trimming pared 4 bases from V and 4 bases from J, leaving 17 bases between. The CDR3 contains 15 residues. The CDR3 protein is CASSPGLARGTEAFF. The CDR3 coding sequence is TGTGCCAGCAGCCCGGGTTTGGCACGGGGCACTGAAGCTTTCTTT.

The chain carries TRBV7-2 and TRBJ2-3, with 9 positions matching TRBD2. The CDR3 totals 16 residues. J gave up 6 bases and V 5 bases, and 12 bases lay outside the gene matches. The germline gives CDR1 SGHTA, CDR2 FQGNSA. The chain's CDR3 is CASSALAGANGDTQYF. In DNA, the CDR3 is TGTGCCAGCAGCGCATTAGCGGGGGCCAACGGGGATACGCAGTATTTT.

The chain recombines TRBV19 with TRBJ1-6; unclear D gene. The V and J ends lost 5 bases and 0 bases respectively, with 14 bases between them. Germline-derived CDR1 and CDR2 are LNHDA and SQIVND (reference sequence). The CDR3 sequence is 17 residues long. For the CDR3, the DNA is TGTGCCAGTAGTCTAAATTCGGGGAGCTCCTATAATTCACCCCTCCACTTT. Protein: CASSLNSGSSYNSPLHF.

The chain recombines TRBV29-1 with TRBJ1-1; D remains unclear. This CDR3 has 11 amino acids. The germline V gene has CDR1 SQVTM and CDR2 ANQGSEA. V lost 2 bases and J lost 1, with 2 bases in between. In DNA form, the CDR3 reads TGCAGCGTTGAACGGAACACTGAAGCTTTCTTT. As protein: CSVERNTEAFF. The full variable domain, completed using reference TRBV29-1 and TRBJ1-1, is SAVISQKPSRDICQRGTSLTIQCQVDSQVTMMFWYRQQPGQSLTLIATANQGSEATYESGFVIDKFPISRPNLTFSTLTVSNMSPEDSSIYLCSVERNTEAFFGQGTRLTVV.